This TCR beta chain was sequenced during a study of blood T cell repertoires in COVID-19. Original processing notes: Reference gene primer amplification yielded estimated nucleated cell counts. TCRdb's copy holds only in-frame clones and misses some; the assay was immunoSEQ multiplex PCR. V, J and clone size are taken as reported in that table, and D and trimming were inferred from the DNA itself. The sample contains about 98,000 clones, about 84% of which appear only once. Trimming removed 7 bases from V and 7 bases from J, with 21 bases in between. CDR1 SQVTM and CDR2 ANQGSEA come from the germline V gene. CDR3 size: 14 residues.

The sample taken for sequencing was peripheral blood. The J gene is TRBJ2-3, the V gene TRBV29-1, with D hard to call. The sequence came from an elderly woman with acute or convalescent COVID-19. CDR3: CSAWASISANTQYF. CDR3 nucleotides: TGCAGCGCCTGGGCCTCCATTTCTGCAAATACGCAGTATTTT.